The 9 T cell receptor beta chains below all came from one sample that was sequenced in a study of T-cell reconstitution after alpha-beta-depleted transplantation in children. It was with unique molecular identifiers that the TCRbeta library was prepared. TCRdb itself ran the PCR reads through MiXCR, one entry per CDR3 protein. The repertoire has roughly 590,000 distinct CDR3 sequences, around 16% of them found once; the top ten carry 1.1%. The specimen comprised PBMCs from the stem cell graft donor, sampled from the stem cell graft. Every receptor here comes from a human donor who donated a stem cell graft to a child with acute myeloid leukemia.

This clonotype showed up just a few times. The genes are TRBV12-5 and TRBJ2-2; D unresolved. CDR1 LGHNT and CDR2 FRNRAP come from the germline V gene. This CDR3 comprises 13 residues. V was shortened by 6 bases and J by 5 bases, with 10 bases between the two germline ends. The CDR3 loop is CASGPDGTGELFF. The CDR3 region has the DNA TGTGCTAGTGGCCCGGACGGAACCGGGGAGCTGTTTTTT.

In this sample, this clonotype turned up once. At one of its ends the junction is not consistent with the germline gene, which may arise from a read error. The chain is built from TRBV30 and TRBJ1-1, with D maybe TRBD1 (6 bases). This CDR3 has 14 residues. From germline, CDR1 is GTSNPN and CDR2 SVGIG (reference sequence). CDR3 sequence: CAWTRGSGSTDAFF. The CDR3 DNA reads as TGTGCCTGGACTAGGGGGAGCGGGAGCACTGACGCTTTCTTT.

This clonotype has a handful of counts. In DNA form, the CDR3 reads TGTGCCAGCAGCGTAGCACAGGGTGGGCCTGAAGCTTTCTTT. Protein product: CASSVAQGGPEAFF. V usage is TRBV9 and J usage is TRBJ1-1; TRBD1 might be the D (6 bases). V was clipped by 0 bases and J by 6 bases, with 12 bases between them. This CDR3 is 14 amino acids long. Germline-derived CDR1 and CDR2 are SGDLS and YYNGEE.

This clonotype has ten or more counts. J is TRBJ1-6 and V is TRBV7-2; D remains ambiguous. The CDR3 totals 14 residues. The germline gives CDR1 SGHTA, CDR2 FQGNSA. V lost 4 bases, J lost 7 bases, and 11 bases lay in between. The CDR3 loop reads CASSSTLTNSPLHF. CDR3 nucleotide sequence: TGTGCCAGCAGCTCCACATTGACAAATTCACCCCTCCACTTT.

Ten or more counts support this clonotype. The chain recombines TRBV7-2 with TRBJ1-2, with a weak D call TRBD1 (6 bases). The CDR3 is 13 residues long. V lost 8 bases to trimming and J lost 4 bases, with 14 bases between them. Per the germline V gene, CDR1 is SGHTA and CDR2 is FQGNSA. This chain's CDR3 is CASSGVARYGYTF. The CDR3 nucleotides are TGTGCCAGCTCAGGGGTAGCGCGCTATGGCTACACCTTC.

This clonotype appeared many times. This chain links TRBV5-1 with TRBJ1-2; perhaps TRBD1 as D (6 bases). In germline, CDR1 is SGHRS, CDR2 YFSETQ. This CDR3 contains 14 residues. V lost 0 bases to trimming and J lost 6 bases, with 12 bases between them. The CDR3: CASSLENRDDGYTF. The CDR3 nucleotides read TGCGCCAGCAGCTTGGAGAACAGGGACGATGGCTACACCTTC.

The chain recombines TRBV10-3 with TRBJ1-2, with D possibly being TRBD1 (5 bases). The CDR3 has 14 amino acids. Germline CDR1 is ENHRY and CDR2 is SYGVKD. Trimming took off 0 bases at V and 4 bases at J, with 9 bases between the two ends. The CDR3, as DNA: TGTGCCATCAGTGAGTCAGCAGGGTCCTATGGCTACACCTTC. Translated, it gives CAISESAGSYGYTF.

This clonotype was counted ten times or more. The gene calls are TRBV29-1 and TRBJ2-5, with D possibly being TRBD2 (7 bases). Germline CDR1 SQVTM, CDR2 ANQGSEA. The CDR3 sequence is 14 residues long. The V gene lost 6 bases and the J gene lost 0 bases, with 14 bases spanning the gap. CDR3 sequence reads: CSVTKGGNQETQYF. CDR3 nucleotides: TGCAGCGTCACAAAGGGGGGGAACCAAGAGACCCAGTACTTC. The full variable domain, rest sourced from reference TRBV29-1 and TRBJ2-5, is SAVISQKPSRDICQRGTSLTIQCQVDSQVTMMFWYRQQPGQSLTLIATANQGSEATYESGFVIDKFPISRPNLTFSTLTVSNMSPEDSSIYLCSVTKGGNQETQYFGPGTRLLVL.

The sample holds many counts of this clonotype. The chain joins TRBV12-3 or TRBV12-4 to TRBJ2-5, with D perhaps matching TRBD2 (5 bases). V dropped 7 bases and J dropped 4 bases, with 10 bases sitting between them. This CDR3 is built from 12 residues. CDR3 residues: CASNPEGETQYF. The CDR3 DNA reads as TGTGCCAGCAACCCTGAGGGAGAGACCCAGTACTTC.